This is a list of T cell receptor beta chains from one sample in a study of T cell responses to AZD1222 COVID-19 vaccine. Assay used: immunoSEQ multiplex PCR; TCRdb lists only in-frame clones, some missing. The sample carries 150,000 to 250,000 clones, approximately 90% recorded once. Here the sequenced sample was peripheral blood, taken 28 days after the second AZD1222 dose. The receptors derive from an adult who received the AZD1222 COVID-19 vaccine. The CDR3 runs from the conserved cysteine through the conserved F or W. A D gene is named only where the DNA matches it firmly. Not all rows give a size; the values are once, few, many and, for expanded clones, a class.

abundance | d_gene | j_gene | v_gene | CDR3aa | CDR3nt
few | TRBD1 | TRBJ2-7 | TRBV7-3 | CASSPGQGGEQYF | TGTGCCAGCAGTCCCGGACAGGGGGGTGAGCAGTACTTC
NA | NA | TRBJ1-5 | TRBV12-3/TRBV12-4 | CASTKGDNQPQHF | TGTGCCAGCACGAAAGGGGACAATCAGCCCCAGCATTTT
once | NA | TRBJ1-2 | TRBV7-2 | CASSFLQGLAGYTF | TGTGCCAGCAGCTTCTTACAGGGTTTGGCTGGCTACACCTTC
NA | NA | TRBJ1-5 | TRBV10-3 | CAISGGDSNQPQHF | TGTGCCATCAGTGGTGGGGATAGCAATCAGCCCCAGCATTTT
NA | NA | TRBJ1-2 | TRBV25-1 | CASSEWGRNYGYTF | TGTGCCAGCAGTGAGTGGGGCCGGAACTATGGCTACACCTTC
NA | NA | TRBJ1-3 | TRBV5-1 | CASMTGNPGNTIYF | TGCGCCAGCATGACGGGAAACCCTGGAAACACCATATATTTT
NA | NA | TRBJ1-3 | TRBV5-6 | CASSLITGSGNTIYF | TGTGCCAGCAGCCTTATTACAGGCTCTGGAAACACCATATATTTT
NA | NA | TRBJ1-1 | TRBV11-3 | CASSLGGVATEAFF | TGTGCCAGCAGCTTAGGGGGCGTTGCCACTGAAGCTTTCTTT
NA | TRBD1 | TRBJ2-2 | TRBV7-9 | CASSFGLSLQGETGELFF | TGTGCCAGCAGCTTTGGCCTTAGTTTACAGGGGGAAACCGGGGAGCTGTTTTTT
NA | NA | TRBJ1-6 | TRBV4-1 | CASSRIGYNSPLHF | TGCGCCAGCAGCCGTATAGGGTATAATTCACCCCTCCACTTT
NA | NA | TRBJ2-7 | TRBV28 | CASSLSLYRGRRNEQYF | TGTGCCAGCAGTTTATCTTTATACCGGGGGCGCAGAAACGAGCAGTACTTC
NA | NA | TRBJ2-7 | TRBV6-2/TRBV6-3 | CASSRYGGTVSTNEQYF | TGTGCCAGCAGTCGGTATGGGGGGACAGTTTCAACCAACGAGCAGTACTTC
NA | TRBD2 | TRBJ2-7 | TRBV5-5 | CASSSGLAGRSYEQYF | TGTGCCAGCAGCTCTGGACTAGCGGGACGATCATACGAGCAGTACTTC
NA | NA | TRBJ1-5 | TRBV6-5 | CASTGGGSFNQPQHF | TGTGCCAGCACCGGGGGTGGGTCCTTCAATCAGCCCCAGCATTTT
NA | NA | TRBJ1-1 | TRBV18 | CASSQSTGNTEAFF | TGTGCCAGCTCACAGTCGACAGGGAACACTGAAGCTTTCTTT
NA | NA | TRBJ1-1 | TRBV10-1 | CASSDGLATEAFF | TGCGCCAGCAGTGATGGCCTGGCCACTGAAGCTTTCTTT
NA | TRBD2 | TRBJ2-3 | TRBV5-4 | CASSATSGRADTQYF | TGTGCCAGCAGCGCAACTAGCGGGAGGGCAGATACGCAGTATTTT
NA | NA | TRBJ1-5 | TRBV5-1 | CASSLEGMYSNQPQHF | TGCGCCAGCAGCTTGGAGGGGATGTATAGCAATCAGCCCCAGCATTTT
NA | NA | TRBJ1-1 | TRBV30 | CAWSDGTVNTEAFF | TGTGCCTGGAGTGATGGGACCGTGAACACTGAAGCTTTCTTT
once | NA | TRBJ2-7 | TRBV9 | CASSETGWGEQYF | TGTGCCAGCAGCGAAACAGGGTGGGGCGAGCAGTACTTC
NA | TRBD1 | TRBJ2-7 | TRBV28 | CASRTGGTSYEQYF | TGTGCCAGTCGAACAGGGGGCACCTCCTACGAGCAGTACTTC
NA | TRBD1 | TRBJ1-5 | TRBV4-1 | CASSPGDRANSNQPQHF | TGCGCCAGCAGCCCCGGGGACAGGGCAAATAGCAATCAGCCCCAGCATTTT
NA | TRBD2 | TRBJ2-1 | TRBV24-1 | CATSDAAGTSGRKEQFF | TGTGCCACCAGTGATGCCGCCGGGACTAGCGGGAGGAAGGAGCAGTTCTTC
NA | NA | TRBJ1-5 | TRBV6-2/TRBV6-3 | CASSYAGWEGQPQHF | TGTGCCAGCAGTTACGCGGGATGGGAGGGTCAGCCCCAGCATTTT
NA | NA | TRBJ1-6 | TRBV28 | CASRPQQGTLHF | TGTGCCAGCAGGCCCCAACAGGGAACCCTCCACTTT
NA | NA | TRBJ2-5 | TRBV6-2/TRBV6-3 | CASSRPGTIRQETQYF | TGTGCCAGCAGTCGACCGGGAACTATCAGACAAGAGACCCAGTACTTC
NA | NA | TRBJ1-6 | TRBV5-8 | CASSSPAGRAYSPLHF | TGTGCCAGCAGCTCCCCAGCGGGCAGGGCATATTCACCCCTCCACTTT
NA | NA | TRBJ1-1 | TRBV30 | CAWSGRIEAFF | TGTGCCTGGAGTGGGCGGATTGAAGCTTTCTTT
NA | TRBD1 | TRBJ1-2 | TRBV27 | CASSREHSGGYGYTF | TGTGCCAGCAGCCGAGAGCACTCAGGGGGCTATGGCTACACCTTC
NA | NA | TRBJ2-3 | TRBV5-5 | CASSSAVSTDTQYF | TGTGCCAGCAGCTCTGCGGTCTCTACAGATACGCAGTATTTT
NA | TRBD2 | TRBJ2-7 | TRBV6-2/TRBV6-3 | CASSFHPRGGYEQYF | TGTGCCAGCAGTTTTCATCCAAGGGGAGGGTACGAGCAGTACTTC
NA | NA | TRBJ1-1 | TRBV7-2 | CASSFQMNTEAFF | TGTGCCAGCAGCTTCCAAATGAACACTGAAGCTTTCTTT
NA | NA | TRBJ1-4 | TRBV30 | CAWSNSDYEKLFF | TGTGCCTGGAGTAACAGTGACTATGAAAAACTGTTTTTT
NA | NA | TRBJ1-2 | TRBV28 | CASGHRGYTF | TGTGCCAGCGGCCATAGGGGCTACACCTTC
NA | TRBD2 | TRBJ2-3 | TRBV2 | CASGTISDTQYF | TGTGCCAGCGGGACTATCTCAGATACGCAGTATTTT
NA | NA | TRBJ1-5 | TRBV24-1 | CATSLETISNQPQHF | TGTGCCACCAGTCTAGAAACGATTAGCAATCAGCCCCAGCATTTT
NA | TRBD2 | TRBJ2-7 | TRBV7-8 | CASSGVYEQYF | TGTGCCAGTAGCGGGGTATACGAGCAGTACTTC
NA | TRBD2 | TRBJ2-3 | TRBV5-1 | CASSPGTSGSGIDTQYF | TGCGCCAGCAGCCCCGGGACTAGCGGGAGCGGGATAGATACGCAGTATTTT
NA | TRBD1 | TRBJ1-5 | TRBV28 | CASSRHRGKEPQHF | TGTGCCAGCAGTCGGCACAGGGGGAAGGAGCCCCAGCATTTT
NA | TRBD1 | TRBJ2-7 | TRBV5-5 | CASSFPGQVYEQYF | TGTGCCAGCAGCTTTCCTGGACAGGTCTACGAGCAGTACTTC
NA | NA | TRBJ2-1 | TRBV12-3/TRBV12-4 | CASSLRRNEQFF | TGTGCCAGCAGTTTGAGGAGAAATGAGCAGTTCTTC
NA | NA | TRBJ1-4 | TRBV5-4 | CASSLVAQGREKLFF | TGTGCCAGCAGCTTGGTTGCACAGGGTCGGGAAAAACTGTTTTTT
NA | NA | TRBJ2-3 | TRBV7-9 | CASSLLFRRGRADTQYF | TGTGCCAGCAGCTTATTATTTAGGAGGGGTCGGGCAGATACGCAGTATTTT
NA | NA | TRBJ2-1 | TRBV6-2/TRBV6-3 | CASSSTPREEQFF | TGTGCCAGCAGTTCAACCCCCAGGGAAGAGCAGTTCTTC
NA | TRBD1 | TRBJ2-7 | TRBV5-5 | CASSWGTAYEQYF | TGTGCCAGCAGCTGGGGGACAGCCTACGAGCAGTACTTC
NA | NA | TRBJ2-2 | TRBV4-1 | CASSQPGRFGELFF | TGCGCCAGCAGCCAACCCGGTCGGTTCGGGGAGCTGTTTTTT
NA | NA | TRBJ2-7 | TRBV5-5 | CASSLGRGYSYEQYF | TGTGCCAGCAGCTTGGGAAGGGGGTACTCCTACGAGCAGTACTTC
once | NA | TRBJ2-7 | TRBV3-1/TRBV3-2 | CASSQDLGTYEQYF | TGTGCCAGCAGCCAAGATTTGGGAACCTACGAGCAGTACTTC
NA | NA | TRBJ2-7 | TRBV6-2/TRBV6-3 | CASSYIGGGHEQYF | TGTGCCAGCAGTTACATAGGGGGTGGCCACGAGCAGTACTTC
NA | NA | TRBJ2-1 | TRBV6-5 | CASSYGQNSYNEQFF | TGTGCCAGCAGTTACGGCCAGAACTCCTACAATGAGCAGTTCTTC
NA | TRBD2 | TRBJ2-7 | TRBV3-1/TRBV3-2 | CASSQGPPSGSYPGEQYF | TGTGCCAGCAGCCAAGGGCCCCCTAGCGGGAGTTATCCGGGCGAGCAGTACTTC
NA | NA | TRBJ1-3 | TRBV14 | CASSQDFHLSSGNTIYF | TGTGCCAGCAGCCAAGATTTCCATCTGTCCTCTGGAAACACCATATATTTT
NA | TRBD1 | TRBJ2-2 | TRBV3-1/TRBV3-2 | CASSQVGGVTGELFF | TGTGCCAGCAGCCAAGTAGGGGGCGTAACCGGGGAGCTGTTTTTT